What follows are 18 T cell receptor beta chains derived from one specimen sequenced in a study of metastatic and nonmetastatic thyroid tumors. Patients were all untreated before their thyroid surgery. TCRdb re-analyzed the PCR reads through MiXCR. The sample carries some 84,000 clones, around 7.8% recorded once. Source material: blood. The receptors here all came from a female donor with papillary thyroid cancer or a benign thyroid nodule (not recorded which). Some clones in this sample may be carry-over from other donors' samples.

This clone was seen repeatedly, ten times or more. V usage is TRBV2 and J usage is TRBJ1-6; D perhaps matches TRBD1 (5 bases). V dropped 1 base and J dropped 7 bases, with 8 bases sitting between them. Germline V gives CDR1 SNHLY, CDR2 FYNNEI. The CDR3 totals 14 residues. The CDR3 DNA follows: TGTGCCAGCAGTGAAGGCAGGGTGAATTCACCCCTCCACTTT. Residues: CASSEGRVNSPLHF.

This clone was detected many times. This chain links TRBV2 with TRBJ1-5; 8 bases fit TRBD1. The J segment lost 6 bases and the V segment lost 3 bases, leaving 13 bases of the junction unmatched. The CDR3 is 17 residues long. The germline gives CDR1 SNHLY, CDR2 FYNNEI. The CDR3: CASSDSLRAGGTQPQHF. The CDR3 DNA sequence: TGTGCCAGCAGTGATAGTCTAAGAGCAGGGGGCACTCAGCCCCAGCATTTT. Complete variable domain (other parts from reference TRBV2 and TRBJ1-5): EPEVTQTPSHQVTQMGQEVILRCVPISNHLYFYWYRQILGQKVEFLVSFYNNEISEKSEIFDDQFSVERPDGSNFTLKIRSTKLEDSAMYFCASSDSLRAGGTQPQHFGDGTRLSIL.

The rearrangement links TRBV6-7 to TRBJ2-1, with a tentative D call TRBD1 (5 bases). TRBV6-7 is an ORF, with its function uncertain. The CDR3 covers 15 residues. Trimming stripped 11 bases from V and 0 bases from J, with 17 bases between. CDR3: CALRGGRHSYNEQFF. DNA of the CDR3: TGTGCCTTAAGGGGTGGGCGCCACTCCTACAATGAGCAGTTCTTC.

The CDR3 spells CASSVGAGMREKLFF. As DNA, the CDR3 is TGTGCCAGCAGCGTAGGAGCAGGGATGCGAGAAAAACTGTTTTTT. This rearrangement joins TRBV9 to TRBJ1-4; D perhaps matches TRBD1 (5 bases). V lost 0 bases, J lost 8 bases, and 14 bases lay in between. Looked up from germline, CDR1 is SGDLS and CDR2 is YYNGEE. This CDR3 has 15 amino acids.

The CDR3 region is CSAPRLAGYNEQFF. CDR3 coding DNA: TGCAGTGCCCCTCGACTAGCGGGCTACAATGAGCAGTTCTTC. The V call is TRBV20-1, the J call TRBJ2-1; 10 bases are a match to TRBD2. Germline V gives CDR1 DFQATT, CDR2 SNEGSKA (reference sequence). Trimming at V came to 6 bases and at J to 3 bases, leaving 5 bases not matched to a gene. CDR3 length equals 14 residues.

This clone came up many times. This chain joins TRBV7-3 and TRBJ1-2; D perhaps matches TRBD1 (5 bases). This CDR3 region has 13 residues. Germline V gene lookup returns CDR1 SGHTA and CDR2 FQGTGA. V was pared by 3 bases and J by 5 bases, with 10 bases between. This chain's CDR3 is CASSLGRLYGYTF. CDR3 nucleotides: TGTGCCAGCAGCTTGGGACGGCTGTATGGCTACACCTTC.

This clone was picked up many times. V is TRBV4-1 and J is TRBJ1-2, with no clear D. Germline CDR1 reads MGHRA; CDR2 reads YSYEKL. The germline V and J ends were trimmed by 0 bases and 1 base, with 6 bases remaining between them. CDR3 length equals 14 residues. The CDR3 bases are TGCGCCAGCAGCCAAGAAACGGGTAACTATGGCTACACCTTC. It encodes CASSQETGNYGYTF.

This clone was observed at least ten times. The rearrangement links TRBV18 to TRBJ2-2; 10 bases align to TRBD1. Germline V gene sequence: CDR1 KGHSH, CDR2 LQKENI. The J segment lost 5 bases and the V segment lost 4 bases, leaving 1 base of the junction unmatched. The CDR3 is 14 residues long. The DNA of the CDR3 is TGTGCCAGCTCACGGGACAGGGGAACCGGGGAGCTGTTTTTT. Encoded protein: CASSRDRGTGELFF.

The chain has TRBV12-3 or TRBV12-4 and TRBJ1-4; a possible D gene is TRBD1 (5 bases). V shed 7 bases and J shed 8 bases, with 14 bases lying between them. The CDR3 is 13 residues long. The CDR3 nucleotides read TGTGCCAGCAAAATAGGGGTTAGGGAAAAACTGTTTTTT. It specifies CASKIGVREKLFF.

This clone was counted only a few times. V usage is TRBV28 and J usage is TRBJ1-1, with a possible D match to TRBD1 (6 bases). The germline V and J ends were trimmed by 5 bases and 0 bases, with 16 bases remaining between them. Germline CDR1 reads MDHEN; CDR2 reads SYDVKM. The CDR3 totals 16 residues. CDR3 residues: CASSPPAQGVNTEAFF. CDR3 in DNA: TGTGCCAGCAGTCCCCCCGCACAGGGCGTGAACACTGAAGCTTTCTTT. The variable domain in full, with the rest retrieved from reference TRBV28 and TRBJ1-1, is DVKVTQSSRYLVKRTGEKVFLECVQDMDHENMFWYRQDPGLGLRLIYFSYDVKMKEKGDIPEGYSVSREKKERFSLILESASTNQTSMYLCASSPPAQGVNTEAFFGQGTRLTVV.

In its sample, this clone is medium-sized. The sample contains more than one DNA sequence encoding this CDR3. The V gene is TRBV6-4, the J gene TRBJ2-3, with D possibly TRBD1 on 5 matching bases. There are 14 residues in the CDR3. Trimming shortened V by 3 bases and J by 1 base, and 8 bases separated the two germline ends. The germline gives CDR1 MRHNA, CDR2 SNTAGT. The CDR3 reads CASSEKGGTDTQYF. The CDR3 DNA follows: TGTGCCAGCAGTGAGAAAGGGGGCACAGATACGCAGTATTTT.

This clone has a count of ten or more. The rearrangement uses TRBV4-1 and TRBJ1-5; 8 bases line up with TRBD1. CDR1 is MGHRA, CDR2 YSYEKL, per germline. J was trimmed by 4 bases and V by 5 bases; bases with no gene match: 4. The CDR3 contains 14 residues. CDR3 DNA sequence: TGCGCCAGCAGCGGGGACAGGTTAAATCAGCCCCAGCATTTT. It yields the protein CASSGDRLNQPQHF.

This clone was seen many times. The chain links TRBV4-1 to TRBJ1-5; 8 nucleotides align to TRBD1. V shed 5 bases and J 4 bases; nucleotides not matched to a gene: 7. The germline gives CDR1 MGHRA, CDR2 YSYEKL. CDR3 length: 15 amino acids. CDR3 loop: CASSSGQGGNQPQHF. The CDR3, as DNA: TGCGCCAGCAGCTCCGGACAGGGTGGGAATCAGCCCCAGCATTTT.

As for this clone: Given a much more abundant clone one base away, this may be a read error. CDR3 residues: CASSIVAGGSTEAFF. For the CDR3, the DNA is TGTGCCAGCAGCATCGTTGCTGGGGGCAGTACTGAAGCTTTCTTT. The chain has TRBV5-6 and TRBJ1-1; perhaps TRBD1 as D (6 bases). The germline gives CDR1 SGHDT, CDR2 YYEEEE. Deletions cut 4 bases from V and 5 bases from J, with 18 bases between. CDR3 size: 15 residues.

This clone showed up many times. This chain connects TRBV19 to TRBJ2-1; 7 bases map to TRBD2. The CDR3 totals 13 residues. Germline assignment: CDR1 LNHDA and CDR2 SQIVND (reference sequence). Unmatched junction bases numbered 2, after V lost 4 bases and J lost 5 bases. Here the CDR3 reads CASSRLADNEQFF. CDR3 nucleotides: TGTGCCAGTAGTAGACTAGCCGACAATGAGCAGTTCTTC.

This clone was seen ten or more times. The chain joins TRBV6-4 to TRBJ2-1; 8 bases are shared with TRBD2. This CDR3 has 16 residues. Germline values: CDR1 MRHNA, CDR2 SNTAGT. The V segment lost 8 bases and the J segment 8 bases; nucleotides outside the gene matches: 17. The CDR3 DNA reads TGTGCCAGCTCCGGAAAAGCGGGGGACTCAGGGGATGAGCAGTTCTTC. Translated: CASSGKAGDSGDEQFF.

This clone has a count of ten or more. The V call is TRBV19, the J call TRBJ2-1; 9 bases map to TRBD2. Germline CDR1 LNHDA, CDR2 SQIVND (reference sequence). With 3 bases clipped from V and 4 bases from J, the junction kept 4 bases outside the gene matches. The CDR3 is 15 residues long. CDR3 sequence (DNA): TGTGCCAGTAGTATTTCGCGGGGGGGTTACAATGAGCAGTTCTTC. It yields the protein CASSISRGGYNEQFF.

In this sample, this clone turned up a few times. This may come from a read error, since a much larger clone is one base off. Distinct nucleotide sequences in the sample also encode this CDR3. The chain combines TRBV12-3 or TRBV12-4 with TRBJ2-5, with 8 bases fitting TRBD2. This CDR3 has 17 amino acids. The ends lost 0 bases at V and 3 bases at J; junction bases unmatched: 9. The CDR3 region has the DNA TGTGCCAGCAGTTTAGCGGGTAGCGGGGCTCTAAAAGAGACCCAGTACTTC. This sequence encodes CASSLAGSGALKETQYF.